This T cell receptor beta chain was sequenced for a study of a mutant IDH1 vaccine in newly diagnosed glioma. At the level of the study: Of treated patients, approximately 62% were men and roughly 40% women, averaging roughly 37 years. Visit timing is recorded as week 35 for V12 and week 47 for V13.

Time point: week 35, safety follow-up. A single vaccine dose contained 300 ug of mutant IDH1 20-mer peptide, and topical imiquimod was used with it. This table comes from immunoSEQ multiplex PCR, and its TCRdb copy is limited to in-frame clones, with some not included. The data contain around 50,000 clones, roughly 80% of them seen just once; the ten biggest clones take up less than 7.5%. For this clone: The antigen is unknown.

This TCR derives from a man aged 40-49 years with glioma. Sequenced material: PBMCs, taken from a glioma patient whose treatment included an IDH1 peptide vaccine.

Written as DNA, the CDR3 is TGTGCCAGCAGCTTGCTCACAGCGAACACTGAAGCTTTCTTT. It is translated as CASSLLTANTEAFF. The chain links TRBV7-9 to TRBJ1-1; no clear D. Germline V gives CDR1 SEHNR, CDR2 FQNEAQ (reference sequence). With 3 bases removed from V and 1 base from J, the gap between germline ends came to 9 bases. The CDR3 consists of 14 residues.